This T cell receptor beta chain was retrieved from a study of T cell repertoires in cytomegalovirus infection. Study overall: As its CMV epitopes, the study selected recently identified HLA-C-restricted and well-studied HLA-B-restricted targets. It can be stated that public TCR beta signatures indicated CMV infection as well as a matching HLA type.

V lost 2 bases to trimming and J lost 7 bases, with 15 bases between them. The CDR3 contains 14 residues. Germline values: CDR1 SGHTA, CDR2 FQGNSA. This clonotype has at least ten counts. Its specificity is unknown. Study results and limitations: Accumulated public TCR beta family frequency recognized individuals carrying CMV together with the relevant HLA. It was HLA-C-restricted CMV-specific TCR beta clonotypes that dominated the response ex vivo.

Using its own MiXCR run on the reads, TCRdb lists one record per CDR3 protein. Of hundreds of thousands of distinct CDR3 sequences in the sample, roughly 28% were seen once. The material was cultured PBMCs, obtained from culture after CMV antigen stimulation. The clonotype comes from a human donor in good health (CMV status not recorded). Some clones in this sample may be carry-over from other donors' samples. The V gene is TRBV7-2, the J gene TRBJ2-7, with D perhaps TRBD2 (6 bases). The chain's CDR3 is CASSLSGPAGEQYF. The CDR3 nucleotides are TGTGCCAGCAGCTTATCAGGACCGGCGGGGGAGCAGTACTTC. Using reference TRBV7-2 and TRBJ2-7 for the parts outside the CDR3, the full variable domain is GAGVSQSPSNKVTEKGKDVELRCDPISGHTALYWYRQSLGQGLEFLIYFQGNSAPDKSGLPSDRFSAERTGGSVSTLTIQRTQQEDSAVYLCASSLSGPAGEQYFGPGTRLTVT.